The entry below describes one TCR beta chain. This sample stems from a study of blood T cell repertoires in COVID-19. Methods used by the authors: Amplification of reference gene primers provided the estimated nucleated cell counts. TCRdb's copy holds only in-frame clones and misses some; the assay was immunoSEQ multiplex PCR. V, J and clone size were drawn from that table, and D and trimming were deduced from the DNA. The sample holds about 120,000 clones; around 80% are singletons and the top ten take around 4.1%. Trimming shortened V by 2 bases and J by 5 bases, and 14 bases separated the two germline ends. Germline CDR1 MNHNS, CDR2 SASEGT. The CDR3 contains 15 residues.

The sequencing input was peripheral blood. The chain combines TRBV6-1 with TRBJ2-3; D may be TRBD2 (6 bases). This receptor was obtained from a woman older than 75 with acute or convalescent COVID-19. In DNA form, the CDR3 reads TGTGCCAGCAGTGAACGTCGACCGGGGGTAGATACGCAGTATTTT. Its translation: CASSERRPGVDTQYF.